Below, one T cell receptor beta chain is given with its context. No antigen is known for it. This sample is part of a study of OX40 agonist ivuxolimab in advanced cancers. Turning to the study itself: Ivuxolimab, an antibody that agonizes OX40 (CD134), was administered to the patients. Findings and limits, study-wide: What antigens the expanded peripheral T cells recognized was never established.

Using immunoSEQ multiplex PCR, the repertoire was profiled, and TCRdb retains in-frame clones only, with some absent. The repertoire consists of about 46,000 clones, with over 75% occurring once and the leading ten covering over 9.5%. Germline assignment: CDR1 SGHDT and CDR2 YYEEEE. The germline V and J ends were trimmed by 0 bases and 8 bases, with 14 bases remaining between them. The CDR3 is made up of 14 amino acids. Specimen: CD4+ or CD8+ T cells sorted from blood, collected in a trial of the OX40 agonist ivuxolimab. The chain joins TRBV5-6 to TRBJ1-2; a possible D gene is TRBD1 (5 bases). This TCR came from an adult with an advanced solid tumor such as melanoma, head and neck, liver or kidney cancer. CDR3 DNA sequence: TGTGCCAGCAGCTTGGCGGCAGGGTGGGAAGGCTACACCTTC. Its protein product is CASSLAAGWEGYTF.